Shown below are 27 T cell receptor beta chains from a single sample sequenced in a study of T cell responses to AZD1222 COVID-19 vaccine. This table comes from immunoSEQ multiplex PCR, and its TCRdb copy is limited to in-frame clones, with some not included. The sample has around 150,000 clones; 90% to 95% are singletons. Sequences were derived from peripheral blood, sampled 28 days after the second AZD1222 dose. These receptors all stem from an adult who received the AZD1222 COVID-19 vaccine.

The rearrangement uses TRBV11-2 and TRBJ2-5; D not resolved. The CDR3 consists of 13 residues. V shed 4 bases and J shed 4 bases, with 10 bases lying between them. Germline V gives CDR1 SGHAT, CDR2 FQNNGV. In DNA, the CDR3 is TGTGCCAGCAGCTCCCGACTTGGAGAGACCCAGTACTTC. Protein product: CASSSRLGETQYF.

The DNA for the CDR3 is TGTGCCAGTTCTCAGGGGGAGGCTCAGCCCCAGCATTTT. Its translation: CASSQGEAQPQHF. The chain links TRBV2 to TRBJ1-5; 7 bases are shared with TRBD1. Germline trimming cut 9 bases from V and 6 bases from J; bases unmatched to any gene: 8. The CDR3 has 13 residues. Germline V lookup: CDR1 SNHLY, CDR2 FYNNEI.

The gene calls are TRBV2 and TRBJ1-1; 8 nucleotides match TRBD1. Germline CDR1 reads SNHLY; CDR2 reads FYNNEI. Unmatched junction bases numbered 4, after V lost 2 bases and J lost 5 bases. This CDR3 comprises 14 residues. CDR3 in amino acids: CASSERQGSTEAFF. In nucleotides, the CDR3 is TGTGCCAGCAGTGAAAGACAGGGGTCGACTGAAGCTTTCTTT.

The gene calls are TRBV5-5 and TRBJ1-1; D is unclear. CDR1 SGHKS and CDR2 YYEKEE come from the germline V gene (reference sequence). The CDR3 runs to 15 residues. Trimming took off 1 base at V and 5 bases at J, with 15 bases between the two ends. CDR3 loop: CASSLSDHHRTEAFF. The CDR3 nucleotides read TGTGCCAGCAGCTTGTCTGACCACCATCGAACTGAAGCTTTCTTT.

This sequence joins TRBV4-3 and TRBJ1-3; D is undetermined. From germline, CDR1 is LGHNA and CDR2 YSLEER. Trimming pared 6 bases from V and 0 bases from J, leaving 6 bases between. This CDR3 is 13 amino acids long. The CDR3 loop reads CASREVSGNTIYF. CDR3 sequence (DNA): TGCGCCAGCAGGGAAGTCTCTGGAAACACCATATATTTT.

The genes are TRBV4-3 and TRBJ1-1; D is uncertain. Germline assignment: CDR1 LGHNA and CDR2 YSLEER. V was trimmed by 4 bases and J by 4 bases, leaving 13 bases between them. This CDR3 has 14 residues. The CDR3 DNA sequence: TGCGCCAGCAGCCCGGCCCTGGGGTCCACTGAAGCTTTCTTT. Its protein product is CASSPALGSTEAFF.

In its sample, this clone was seen once. The chain uses TRBV11-3 and TRBJ1-2; TRBD1 agrees at 9 bases. Germline CDR1 SGHNT, CDR2 YENEEA. With V trimmed by 4 bases and J by 10 bases, 13 bases remained unmatched. CDR3 length: 15 amino acids. For the CDR3, the DNA is TGTGCCAGCAGCTCATCCTCCGGGACAGGGTCCTTCTACACCTTC. The encoded protein is CASSSSSGTGSFYTF.

This chain links TRBV7-2 with TRBJ1-6; no firm D call. CDR1 and CDR2 from the germline V gene are SGHTA and FQGNSA. The CDR3 sequence is 16 residues long. Trimming took off 4 bases at V and 1 base at J, with 11 bases between the two ends. CDR3 region: CASSWNMRSYNSPLHF. The CDR3 DNA reads as TGTGCCAGCAGCTGGAACATGAGGTCCTATAATTCACCCCTCCACTTT.

The chain combines TRBV5-1 with TRBJ2-2; D call uncertain. The CDR3 consists of 14 residues. Germline-derived CDR1 and CDR2 are SGHRS and YFSETQ. Trimming shortened V by 0 bases and J by 4 bases, and 7 bases separated the two germline ends. CDR3 bases: TGCGCCAGCAGCTTGGCCTGGAGCACCGGGGAGCTGTTTTTT. This sequence encodes CASSLAWSTGELFF.

V is TRBV5-1 and J is TRBJ2-3; 10 positions agree with TRBD1. The germline gives CDR1 SGHRS, CDR2 YFSETQ. The V gene end was trimmed by 0 bases and the J gene end by 2 bases; junction bases not matched to a gene: 9. The CDR3 consists of 18 residues. In DNA form, the CDR3 reads TGCGCCAGCAGCTTGGTACCCCCGGGACAGGGGATCACAGATACGCAGTATTTT. It is translated as CASSLVPPGQGITDTQYF.

V usage is TRBV5-4 and J usage is TRBJ2-3; 7 bases fit TRBD1. The germline V gene encodes CDR1 SGHNT and CDR2 YYREEE (reference sequence). The ends lost 3 bases at V and 1 base at J; junction bases unmatched: 2. This CDR3 region has 14 residues. CDR3 sequence reads: CASSSGQGTDTQYF. The CDR3 bases are TGTGCCAGCAGCTCCGGACAGGGCACAGATACGCAGTATTTT.

V is TRBV27 and J is TRBJ1-5; possible D gene TRBD1, 5 bases. Germline V lookup: CDR1 MNHEY, CDR2 SMNVEV (reference sequence). This CDR3 has 14 residues. With 3 bases removed from V and 5 bases from J, the gap between germline ends came to 11 bases. The CDR3 region is CASSLGGADQPQHF. The CDR3 nucleotides read TGTGCCAGCAGTTTGGGGGGAGCTGATCAGCCCCAGCATTTT.

This clone was recorded a few times. The V and J genes are TRBV5-1 and TRBJ1-2; D call uncertain. Trimming cost V 6 bases and J 0 bases, with 12 bases left between them. Germline CDR1 and CDR2: SGHRS and YFSETQ. The CDR3 is 14 amino acids. The CDR3 region has the DNA TGCGCCAGCACCCTGAGCGGCACTAACTATGGCTACACCTTC. As protein: CASTLSGTNYGYTF. Based on the CDR3 plus reference TRBV5-1 and TRBJ1-2, the full variable domain is KAGVTQTPRYLIKTRGQQVTLSCSPISGHRSVSWYQQTPGQGLQFLFEYFSETQRNKGNFPGRFSGRQFSNSRSEMNVSTLELGDSALYLCASTLSGTNYGYTFGSGTRLTVV.

This chain uses TRBV7-9 with TRBJ2-3; no clear D gene. The germline V gene encodes CDR1 SEHNR and CDR2 FQNEAQ (reference sequence). The CDR3 has 12 amino acids. Deletions cut 5 bases from V and 9 bases from J, with 12 bases between. The CDR3 here is CASSPETSTQYF. CDR3 DNA: TGTGCCAGCAGCCCTGAGACTTCAACGCAGTATTTT. Complete variable domain (other parts from reference TRBV7-9 and TRBJ2-3): DTGVSQNPRHKITKRGQNVTFRCDPISEHNRLYWYRQTLGQGPEFLTYFQNEAQLEKSRLLSDRFSAERPKGSFSTLEIQRTEQGDSAMYLCASSPETSTQYFGPGTRLTVL.

The chain uses TRBV7-2 and TRBJ2-1; 11 positions agree with TRBD2. The V and J ends lost 2 bases and 7 bases, in that order; junction bases with no gene match: 16. This CDR3 is built from 19 residues. CDR1 and CDR2 (germline): SGHTA, FQGNSA. Written as DNA, the CDR3 is TGTGCCAGCAGCTTATGGGACCCGGTAGCGGGGGGGCCGGGAAATGAGCAGTTCTTC. Translation: CASSLWDPVAGGPGNEQFF.

The genes are TRBV6-5 and TRBJ1-2; TRBD1 is a possible D gene (6 bases). Trimming stripped 6 bases from V and 4 bases from J, with 12 bases between. Germline CDR1 reads MNHEY; CDR2 reads SVGAGI. This CDR3 is built from 13 residues. The CDR3 loop is CASSSYRAYGYTF. The DNA for the CDR3 is TGTGCCAGCAGCTCTTACAGGGCCTATGGCTACACCTTC.

This clone came up once. V and J are TRBV7-2 and TRBJ2-1, with D possibly being TRBD1 or TRBD2 (5 bases each). The V gene's germline CDR1 is SGHTA and CDR2 FQGNSA. There are 15 residues in the CDR3. Trimming took 5 bases from V and 6 from J, leaving 17 bases between them. For the CDR3, the DNA is TGTGCCAGCAGCCAACGTTCCGGGGCCGGCAATGAGCAGTTCTTC. The encoded protein is CASSQRSGAGNEQFF. Filled out from reference TRBV7-2 and TRBJ2-1, the complete variable domain reads GAGVSQSPSNKVTEKGKDVELRCDPISGHTALYWYRQSLGQGLEFLIYFQGNSAPDKSGLPSDRFSAERTGGSVSTLTIQRTQQEDSAVYLCASSQRSGAGNEQFFGPGTRLTVL.

The chain combines TRBV6-5 with TRBJ1-2; a weak D match, TRBD1 (5 bases). This CDR3 has 13 residues. Looked up from germline, CDR1 is MNHEY and CDR2 is SVGAGI. With 6 bases removed from V and 5 bases from J, the gap between germline ends came to 13 bases. CDR3 DNA: TGTGCCAGCAGCCAGCCCGGGGGATATGGCTACACCTTC. This codes for CASSQPGGYGYTF.

A remark on this clone: Because the CDR3's place on the DNA is in doubt, the DNA is left out and the CDR3 is given as listed by TCRdb. This CDR3 reads CTSSLQTWVGTGTRAGNTIYF. The chain joins TRBV1 to TRBJ1-3. TRBV1 is a pseudogene. Including both end residues, the CDR3 is 21 amino acids long.

The genes are TRBV4-1 and TRBJ1-1; D unresolved. There are 15 residues in the CDR3. Germline lookup yields CDR1 MGHRA and CDR2 YSYEKL. V lost 0 bases and J 10 bases, leaving 18 bases between the germline ends. The CDR3 reads CASSQDAEGGVAAFF. CDR3 nucleotide sequence: TGCGCCAGCAGCCAAGATGCGGAAGGAGGCGTCGCAGCTTTCTTT.

The chain employs TRBV27 and TRBJ2-7; 8 bases line up with TRBD1. The ends lost 2 bases at V and 4 bases at J; junction bases unmatched: 1. Germline V CDR1 and CDR2: MNHEY, SMNVEV (reference sequence). CDR3 length: 13 amino acids. CDR3 region: CASSLQGAYEQYF. In DNA, the CDR3 is TGTGCCAGCAGTTTACAGGGGGCGTACGAGCAGTACTTC.

The CDR3 coding sequence is TGTGCCAGCAGTTTGAACAGGGGGCTTCGTGGCTACACCTTC. Translated: CASSLNRGLRGYTF. The chain employs TRBV28 and TRBJ1-2; 9 positions agree with TRBD1. Looked up from germline, CDR1 is MDHEN and CDR2 is SYDVKM. With 3 bases clipped from V and 7 bases from J, the junction kept 6 bases outside the gene matches. The CDR3 has 14 amino acids.

The chain links TRBV27 to TRBJ2-2, with a weak D call TRBD2 (5 bases). The CDR3 has 13 residues. With 3 bases removed from V and 7 bases from J, the gap between germline ends came to 9 bases. CDR1 MNHEY and CDR2 SMNVEV come from the germline V gene (reference sequence). The CDR3, as DNA: TGTGCCAGCAGTTTGTCCGGGAACGGGGAGCTGTTTTTT. Its translation: CASSLSGNGELFF.

The chain carries TRBV28 and TRBJ2-3; TRBD1 matches at 7 bases. V was clipped by 5 bases and J by 0 bases; unmatched bases: 5. Germline V gene data show CDR1 as MDHEN and CDR2 as SYDVKM. This CDR3 spans 15 amino acids. The CDR3 reads CASSPGTASTDTQYF. The CDR3 DNA sequence: TGTGCCAGCAGTCCTGGGACAGCTAGCACAGATACGCAGTATTTT. Combining the CDR3 with reference TRBV28 and TRBJ2-3 gives the whole variable domain DVKVTQSSRYLVKRTGEKVFLECVQDMDHENMFWYRQDPGLGLRLIYFSYDVKMKEKGDIPEGYSVSREKKERFSLILESASTNQTSMYLCASSPGTASTDTQYFGPGTRLTVL.

The chain has TRBV3-1 (or the pseudogene TRBV3-2) and TRBJ2-3, with 9 bases fitting TRBD1. This CDR3 contains 16 residues. After removal of 5 bases from V and 3 bases from J, the junction contained 9 bases not matched to a gene. CDR1 and CDR2 from the germline V gene are LGHDT and YNNKEL (reference sequence). The CDR3 region has the DNA TGTGCCAGCAGCTCCGGGACAGGGACCCGAACAGATACGCAGTATTTT. Protein product: CASSSGTGTRTDTQYF.

V usage is TRBV6-1 and J usage is TRBJ1-1, with TRBD1 matching 9 bases. The CDR3 has 15 amino acids. Trimming took 8 bases from V and 3 from J; bases not matched to a gene: 10. Per germline, CDR1 MNHNS and CDR2 SASEGT. The CDR3 loop is CASGTGKAAYTEAFF. Here the CDR3 DNA reads TGTGCCAGCGGGACAGGGAAGGCCGCGTACACTGAAGCTTTCTTT.

V usage is TRBV19 and J usage is TRBJ1-1; 10 nucleotides agree with TRBD1. Germline trimming cut 7 bases from V and 7 bases from J; bases unmatched to any gene: 6. This CDR3 comprises 13 residues. Germline CDR1 reads LNHDA; CDR2 reads SQIVND (reference sequence). Written as DNA, the CDR3 is TGTGCCAGTAAACACCGGGACAGGGGTGAAGCTTTCTTT. Translated: CASKHRDRGEAFF.